Listed below are T cell receptor beta chains from one sample, sequenced in a study of cytomegalovirus exposure and HLA in healthy donors. Assay: immunoSEQ multiplex PCR; the TCRdb copy retains only in-frame clones and omits some. The sample lists some 150,000 clones; roughly four fifths were seen once. Sequencing was performed on PBMCs. The receptor set was obtained from a man in his forties in good health and CMV-seronegative. The CDR3 runs from the conserved cysteine through the conserved F or W. D genes are given only for firm matches. Rows give clone size only sometimes, using once, few, many, or a class for an expanded clone.

>-|TRBD1|TRBJ2-5|TRBV27
CASSSGTGGTRTQYF
TGTGCCAGCAGTTCGGGGACAGGCGGAACTCGGACCCAGTACTTC
>-|-|TRBJ1-5|TRBV7-2
CASSLNRDQPQHF
TGTGCCAGCAGCCTCAACAGGGATCAGCCCCAGCATTTT
>-|TRBD2|TRBJ2-1|TRBV5-1
CASSLWTSGGAASYNEQFF
TGCGCCAGCAGCTTGTGGACTAGCGGGGGGGCGGCGTCCTACAATGAGCAGTTCTTC
>-|-|TRBJ1-6|TRBV19
CASSIDLGGYSPLHF
TGTGCCAGTAGTATAGATCTGGGGGGGTATTCACCCCTCCACTTT
>-|-|TRBJ1-2|TRBV20-1
CSAKEVGYTF
TGCAGTGCTAAGGAGGTCGGCTACACCTTC
>once|-|TRBJ2-1|TRBV4-1
CASSQDVREQFF
TGCGCCAGCAGCCAAGACGTGCGTGAGCAGTTCTTC
>few|TRBD1|TRBJ2-2|TRBV4-2
CASGIPGQTTGELFF
TGTGCCAGCGGAATACCGGGACAGACAACCGGGGAGCTGTTTTTT
>-|-|TRBJ2-2|TRBV5-4
CASSLGGANTGELFF
TGTGCCAGCAGCTTGGGGGGGGCGAACACCGGGGAGCTGTTTTTT
>-|-|TRBJ2-3|TRBV7-6
CASSLGGQGTDTQYF
TGTGCCAGCAGCTTAGGGGGCCAGGGCACAGATACGCAGTATTTT
>-|-|TRBJ1-4|TRBV6-5
CASSPLGGVNEKLFF
TGTGCCAGCAGTCCCCTCGGAGGGGTTAATGAAAAACTGTTTTTT
>-|-|TRBJ1-2|TRBV5-1
CASSLAVNYGYTF
TGCGCCAGCAGCTTGGCGGTAAACTATGGCTACACCTTC
>-|TRBD1|TRBJ1-2|TRBV23-1
CASSQSNRGIAGYTF
TGCGCCAGCAGTCAATCTAACAGGGGGATAGCTGGCTACACCTTC
>-|TRBD2|TRBJ2-3|TRBV2
CASRPTTSGGAHTQYF
TGTGCCAGCAGACCTACGACTAGCGGGGGGGCTCATACGCAGTATTTT
>few|TRBD1|TRBJ2-2|TRBV7-6
CASSLELGQGLNTGELFF
TGTGCCAGCAGCTTAGAGCTCGGACAGGGCTTGAACACCGGGGAGCTGTTTTTT
>-|-|TRBJ1-3|TRBV2
CASSEKTRGAGNTIYF
TGTGCCAGCAGTGAAAAAACCCGGGGGGCTGGAAACACCATATATTTT